The sequence of this TCR beta chain was determined in a study of blood T cell repertoires in COVID-19. Study-wide background: COVID-19 samples, acute and convalescent, were from the United States, Italy and Spain. Sample material is recorded as cDNA or gDNA derived from T cells, B-cell-depleted T cells, or PBMCs.

Trimming removed 0 bases at V and 5 bases at J, with 8 bases between. The CDR3 length is 14 residues. Germline CDR1 reads MNHNS; CDR2 reads SASEGT. In the authors' methods: From reference gene primer amplification, estimates of nucleated cell counts were derived. Here immunoSEQ multiplex PCR was the method, and the copy in TCRdb shows in-frame clones only, minus some. That table furnishes V, J and clone size, whereas the DNA furnished D and trimming. The sample lists some 100,000 clones, about 77% occurring once. This chain links TRBV6-1 with TRBJ2-1, with D perhaps matching TRBD2 (6 bases). The sample consisted of peripheral blood. The TCR originated in a human donor in a cohort sampled during active COVID-19. CDR3 in amino acids: CASSEASGNNEQFF. The CDR3 region has the DNA TGTGCCAGCAGTGAAGCTAGCGGTAACAATGAGCAGTTCTTC.